This paragraph reports one T cell receptor (beta chain). Its antigen is as yet unknown. Study processing details: Filtering differed because ImmunoSEQ produced junction-only sequences that carried no quality scores. Libraries were prepared by immunoSEQ multiplex PCR; TCRdb keeps only in-frame clonotypes and omits some of them. That table gives V, J and clone size, and the DNA gave D and trimming. The sample consists of about 1 million clones, about 76% of them appearing once. Per germline, CDR1 MNHNS and CDR2 SASEGT. V lost 8 bases to trimming and J lost 3 bases, with 15 bases between them. The CDR3 spans 14 residues. Investigators divided CD4+ cells into CD45RA+ naive and CD45RA-negative memory subsets. The data stem from a study of shared clonotypes between healthy human individuals. Broader study findings: The study found approximately 5% of naive CD4 clonotypes shared across a few donors.

V gene TRBV6-1 combines with J gene TRBJ2-3; possible D gene TRBD2, 6 bases. The receptor's source is a man younger than 35 in good health. Sequencing was done on a sample of memory CD4+ T cells sorted from blood. Stated subset: CD45RA-negative fraction. Here the CDR3 reads CASYLTRGTDTQYF. The CDR3 DNA reads as TGTGCCAGCTATCTGACTAGAGGGACAGATACGCAGTATTTT.